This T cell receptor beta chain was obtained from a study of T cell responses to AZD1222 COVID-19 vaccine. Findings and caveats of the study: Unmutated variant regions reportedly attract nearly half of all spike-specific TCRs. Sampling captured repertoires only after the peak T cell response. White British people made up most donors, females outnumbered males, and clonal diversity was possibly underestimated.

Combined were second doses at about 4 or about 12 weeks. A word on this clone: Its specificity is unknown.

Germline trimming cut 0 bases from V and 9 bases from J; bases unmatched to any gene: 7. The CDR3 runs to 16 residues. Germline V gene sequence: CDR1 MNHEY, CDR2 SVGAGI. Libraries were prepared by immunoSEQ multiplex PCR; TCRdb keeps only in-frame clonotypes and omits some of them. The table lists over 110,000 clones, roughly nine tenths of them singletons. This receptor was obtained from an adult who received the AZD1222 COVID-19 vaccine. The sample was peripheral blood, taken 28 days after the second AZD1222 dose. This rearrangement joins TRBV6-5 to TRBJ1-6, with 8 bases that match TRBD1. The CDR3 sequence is CASSYSQDRAGSPLHF. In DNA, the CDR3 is TGTGCCAGCAGTTACTCCCAGGACAGGGCGGGTTCACCCCTCCACTTT.